These 18 T cell receptor beta chains were sequenced from one sample in a study of early T cells in non-severe SARS-CoV-2 infection. One entry per CDR3 protein results from TCRdb running MiXCR on the 5' RACE reads. The data contain more than 25,000 distinct CDR3 sequences, less than 7.5% of them singletons. Sequencing used whole blood. The receptors were sampled from an adult who was a healthcare worker with PCR-confirmed SARS-CoV-2 infection or an uninfected control (not recorded which).

This clonotype was seen many times. The CDR3 reads CASSQDTGYGYTF. Written as DNA, the CDR3 is TGCGCCAGCAGCCAAGATACAGGCTATGGCTACACCTTC. The chain uses TRBV4-1 and TRBJ1-2; tentative D call: TRBD1 (5 bases). The CDR3 spans 13 residues. The germline gives CDR1 MGHRA, CDR2 YSYEKL. Between the trimmed V and J ends, which lost 0 bases and 4 bases, there was a span of 6 bases.

About this clonotype itself: A much larger clone sits a single nucleotide away, making a read error possible. This chain uses TRBV6-2 or TRBV6-3 with TRBJ2-7, with D hard to call. This CDR3 has 14 residues. From germline, CDR1 is MNHEY and CDR2 SVGEGT. CDR3 nucleotide sequence: TGTACCAGCAATAGGACGCCGAACTCCTACGAGCAGTACTTC. It yields the protein CTSNRTPNSYEQYF.

This clonotype was counted a few times. The V gene is TRBV6-5, the J gene TRBJ1-2, with 9 bases matching TRBD1. In germline, CDR1 is MNHEY, CDR2 SVGAGI. Trimming removed 5 bases from V and 4 bases from J; junction bases left unmatched: 11. The CDR3 loop spans 16 amino acids. CDR3 in amino acids: CASSRTGTGSVYGYTF. The DNA of the CDR3 is TGTGCCAGCAGTCGCACCGGGACAGGGTCTGTCTATGGCTACACCTTC.

This clonotype occurred many times. The J gene is TRBJ1-2, the V gene TRBV27; TRBD1 might be the D (5 bases). The V and J ends lost 0 bases and 5 bases respectively, with 16 bases between them. Germline CDR1 is MNHEY and CDR2 is SMNVEV (reference sequence). CDR3 length: 16 amino acids. As DNA, the CDR3 is TGTGCCAGCAGTTTATCTGAGGCAGGGACTGAATATGGCTACACCTTC. Protein product: CASSLSEAGTEYGYTF.

The rearrangement uses TRBV29-1 and TRBJ2-3, with 8 bases that match TRBD2. There are 15 residues in the CDR3. With 4 bases clipped from V and 2 bases from J, the junction kept 8 bases outside the gene matches. Germline V gene data show CDR1 as SQVTM and CDR2 as ANQGSEA. The CDR3 loop is CSVVRRGAFTDTQYF. Written as DNA, the CDR3 is TGCAGCGTTGTACGGCGGGGGGCCTTCACAGATACGCAGTATTTT.

This clonotype has at least ten counts. This chain joins TRBV10-3 and TRBJ2-5; possibly TRBD1 or TRBD2 for D (5 bases each). Germline loops: CDR1 ENHRY, CDR2 SYGVKD. Trimming stripped 6 bases from V and 5 bases from J, with 7 bases between. The CDR3 is made up of 11 amino acids. CDR3 region: CAIRGEETQYF. CDR3 nucleotides: TGTGCCATCAGAGGGGAGGAGACCCAGTACTTC.

The sample holds many counts of this clonotype. The chain couples TRBV28 to TRBJ1-2; TRBD1 might be the D (6 bases). The V gene's germline CDR1 is MDHEN and CDR2 SYDVKM. The CDR3 extends over 14 amino acids. The V and J ends lost 8 bases and 2 bases respectively, with 15 bases between them. The CDR3 loop is CASWAPGTNYGYTF. The DNA for the CDR3 is TGTGCCAGCTGGGCCCCCGGGACAAACTATGGCTACACCTTC.

In its sample, this clonotype was seen many times. The rearrangement joins TRBV5-6 to TRBJ2-1; D is unclear. The CDR3 totals 13 residues. Germline CDR1 SGHDT, CDR2 YYEEEE. The ends were cut back, 2 bases at V and 3 bases at J, with 6 bases in the middle. CDR3 in amino acids: CASSFTHYNEQFF. The CDR3 coding sequence is TGTGCCAGCAGCTTCACCCACTACAATGAGCAGTTCTTC.

There are many counts of this clonotype. The V gene is TRBV12-3 or TRBV12-4, the J gene TRBJ1-2, with no clear D. The V end lost 6 bases, the J end lost 8 bases, and 16 bases lay between the germline ends. This CDR3 spans 13 amino acids. CDR3 loop: CASRAPGRKGYTF. CDR3 nucleotides: TGTGCCAGCAGGGCCCCGGGGAGAAAGGGCTACACCTTC.

This clonotype was seen repeatedly, ten times or more. V is TRBV24-1 and J is TRBJ2-7; 8 bases are a match to TRBD1. Germline V gene data show CDR1 as KGHDR and CDR2 as SFDVKD. V shed 2 bases and J 10 bases; nucleotides not matched to a gene: 15. There are 16 residues in the CDR3. CDR3 sequence: CATSDSEKPGQVGQYF. The CDR3 coding sequence is TGTGCCACCAGTGATTCCGAGAAGCCGGGACAGGTAGGCCAGTACTTC.

This clonotype was seen repeatedly, ten times or more. The DNA of the CDR3 is TGTGCCAGCCTAAACAGCAGGGGGCGGCGAAACACTGAAGCTTTCTTT. Its translation is CASLNSRGRRNTEAFF. The chain links TRBV7-2 to TRBJ1-1, with TRBD1 matching over 8 bases. After removal of 8 bases from V and 2 bases from J, the junction contained 13 bases not matched to a gene. The CDR3 has 16 amino acids. The germline gives CDR1 SGHTA, CDR2 FQGNSA.

This clonotype was found many times. This chain joins TRBV7-9 and TRBJ2-1; TRBD2 matches 11 bases. Germline values: CDR1 SEHNR, CDR2 FQNEAQ (reference sequence). The CDR3 contains 14 residues. Germline trimming cut 7 bases from V and 4 bases from J; bases unmatched to any gene: 3. CDR3 sequence reads: CASTSSGGYNEQFF. CDR3 sequence (DNA): TGTGCCAGCACCTCTAGCGGGGGGTACAATGAGCAGTTCTTC.

This clonotype has at least ten counts. CDR3 nucleotides: TGCAGTGCTAGTGAGACTGCGGGGGGCCAGTATTTT. Protein product: CSASETAGGQYF. This chain links TRBV20-1 with TRBJ2-3; TRBD2 aligns across 8 bases. Germline V gene data show CDR1 as DFQATT and CDR2 as SNEGSKA (reference sequence). V lost 3 bases and J lost 12; bases outside the gene matches: 8. CDR3 length: 12 amino acids.

The chain uses TRBV6-4 and TRBJ2-3; D perhaps matches TRBD2 (6 bases). Trimming took 6 bases from V and 1 from J, leaving 8 bases between them. The germline V gene encodes CDR1 MRHNA and CDR2 SNTAGT. The CDR3 has 13 amino acids. CDR3 DNA sequence: TGTGCCAGCAGAGTAGCGGGCACAGATACGCAGTATTTT. Translated: CASRVAGTDTQYF.

This clonotype was recorded at least ten times. The genes are TRBV11-3 and TRBJ1-6, with no clear D. This CDR3 has 13 amino acids. CDR1 is SGHNT, CDR2 YENEEA, per germline. The V and J ends lost 3 bases and 7 bases respectively, with 7 bases between them. Written as DNA, the CDR3 is TGTGCCAGCAGCTTTGGCATGAATTCACCCCTCCACTTT. Protein sequence: CASSFGMNSPLHF.

This clonotype has a count of ten or more. V gene TRBV28 combines with J gene TRBJ1-1; TRBD1 might be the D (5 bases). The germline V gene has CDR1 MDHEN and CDR2 SYDVKM. Trimming cost V 4 bases and J 0 bases, with 15 bases left between them. This CDR3 has 16 amino acids. The CDR3: CASSSYTGRMNTEAFF. CDR3 coding DNA: TGTGCCAGCAGTTCGTACACGGGACGGATGAACACTGAAGCTTTCTTT. Full variable domain (remainder filled in from reference TRBV28 and TRBJ1-1): DVKVTQSSRYLVKRTGEKVFLECVQDMDHENMFWYRQDPGLGLRLIYFSYDVKMKEKGDIPEGYSVSREKKERFSLILESASTNQTSMYLCASSSYTGRMNTEAFFGQGTRLTVV.

This clonotype was recorded a few times. Here the CDR3 reads CASSGDRGNGYTF. The CDR3 DNA follows: TGTGCCAGCAGCGGGGACAGGGGTAATGGCTACACCTTC. The chain is built from TRBV9 and TRBJ1-2, with 10 bases that match TRBD1. Germline assignment: CDR1 SGDLS and CDR2 YYNGEE. V was clipped by 3 bases and J by 6 bases; unmatched bases: 2. This CDR3 region has 13 residues.

V and J are TRBV12-3 or TRBV12-4 and TRBJ2-3; D not resolved. The ends were cut back, 3 bases at V and 4 bases at J, with 8 bases in the middle. The CDR3 runs 13 residues. The CDR3 reads CASSFLGADTQYF. The CDR3 nucleotides are TGTGCCAGCAGTTTCTTGGGCGCAGATACGCAGTATTTT.